This passage covers 26 T cell receptor beta chains from one sample sequenced in a study of blood T cell repertoires in COVID-19. Assay: immunoSEQ multiplex PCR; the TCRdb copy retains only in-frame clones and omits some. The sample includes approximately 170,000 clones, under 90% of them seen just once. The sequencing input was peripheral blood. The receptors were gathered from a woman at least 80 years old with acute or convalescent COVID-19.

This chain uses TRBV19 with TRBJ2-2; 8 positions match TRBD2. The J segment lost 4 bases and the V segment lost 7 bases, leaving 8 bases of the junction unmatched. CDR3 length: 15 amino acids. The V gene's germline CDR1 is LNHDA and CDR2 SQIVND (reference sequence). The CDR3 is CASTAALAATGELFF. Here the CDR3 DNA reads TGTGCCAGTACCGCAGCACTAGCGGCCACCGGGGAGCTGTTTTTT.

The chain has TRBV10-1 and TRBJ1-1; 7 bases are shared with TRBD1. The CDR3 spans 14 residues. The ends lost 0 bases at V and 5 bases at J; junction bases unmatched: 3. Germline CDR1 WNHNN, CDR2 SYGVQD (reference sequence). CDR3 coding DNA: TGCGCCAGCAGTGAGTCGACAGGGAAAACTGAAGCTTTCTTT. It codes for CASSESTGKTEAFF.

The chain recombines TRBV28 with TRBJ1-4; maybe TRBD1 (6 bases). V lost 6 bases to trimming and J lost 7 bases, with 15 bases between them. CDR1 and CDR2 from the germline V gene are MDHEN and SYDVKM. This CDR3 contains 14 residues. CDR3 sequence: CASSPNWGPEKLFF. CDR3 in DNA: TGTGCCAGCAGCCCGAATTGGGGGCCTGAAAAACTGTTTTTT.

The chain joins TRBV19 to TRBJ2-1; 10 nucleotides match TRBD2. The V gene's germline CDR1 is LNHDA and CDR2 SQIVND (reference sequence). V shed 3 bases and J 8 bases; nucleotides not matched to a gene: 10. The CDR3 contains 16 residues. CDR3 sequence (DNA): TGTGCCAGTAGTATTAAACTGGGACTAGCGTCCGATGAGCAGTTCTTC. Its protein is CASSIKLGLASDEQFF. Combining the CDR3 with reference TRBV19 and TRBJ2-1 gives the whole variable domain DGGITQSPKYLFRKEGQNVTLSCEQNLNHDAMYWYRQDPGQGLRLIYYSQIVNDFQKGDIAEGYSVSREKKESFPLTVTSAQKNPTAFYLCASSIKLGLASDEQFFGPGTRLTVL.

The chain joins TRBV7-2 to TRBJ1-1, with D possibly TRBD1 on 6 matching bases. V was clipped by 2 bases and J by 5 bases, with 12 bases between them. Germline V gene sequence: CDR1 SGHTA, CDR2 FQGNSA. The CDR3 is 14 amino acids. The CDR3 reads CASSLFGGETEAFF. In DNA form, the CDR3 reads TGTGCCAGCAGCTTATTTGGGGGCGAAACTGAAGCTTTCTTT. The variable domain in full, with the rest retrieved from reference TRBV7-2 and TRBJ1-1, is GAGVSQSPSNKVTEKGKDVELRCDPISGHTALYWYRQSLGQGLEFLIYFQGNSAPDKSGLPSDRFSAERTGGSVSTLTIQRTQQEDSAVYLCASSLFGGETEAFFGQGTRLTVV.

The rearrangement joins TRBV4-1 to TRBJ1-5, with D hard to call. This CDR3 contains 14 residues. V shed 2 bases and J shed 0 bases, with 5 bases lying between them. Germline V lookup: CDR1 MGHRA, CDR2 YSYEKL. The chain's CDR3 is CASSQQNSNQPQHF. The CDR3 nucleotides read TGCGCCAGCAGCCAACAAAATAGCAATCAGCCCCAGCATTTT.

The chain carries TRBV7-2 and TRBJ2-7; D is possibly TRBD2 (6 bases). The germline V gene has CDR1 SGHTA and CDR2 FQGNSA. Between the trimmed V and J ends, which lost 5 bases and 9 bases, there was a span of 20 bases. CDR3 size: 14 residues. The chain's CDR3 is CASSPAGRFTGQYF. CDR3 coding DNA: TGTGCCAGCAGCCCCGCGGGGCGGTTTACGGGGCAGTACTTC. The entire variable domain, with the rest obtained from reference TRBV7-2 and TRBJ2-7, is as follows: GAGVSQSPSNKVTEKGKDVELRCDPISGHTALYWYRQSLGQGLEFLIYFQGNSAPDKSGLPSDRFSAERTGGSVSTLTIQRTQQEDSAVYLCASSPAGRFTGQYFGPGTRLTVT.

The chain links TRBV11-2 to TRBJ2-7; 8 nucleotides align to TRBD1. CDR1 and CDR2 (germline): SGHAT, FQNNGV. Trimming cost V 5 bases and J 3 bases; bases outside gene matches: 15. The CDR3 consists of 17 residues. DNA for the CDR3: TGTGCCAGCAGCCTTATCCCGGACAGGGTAGTTTTCTACGAGCAGTACTTC. This translates into CASSLIPDRVVFYEQYF.

The chain couples TRBV10-3 to TRBJ2-1; 8 nucleotides match TRBD2. This CDR3 contains 12 residues. V lost 5 bases to trimming and J lost 6 bases; unmatched junction nucleotides: 0. Per the germline V gene, CDR1 is ENHRY and CDR2 is SYGVKD. Here the CDR3 reads CAISRGGNEQFF. The CDR3 DNA is TGTGCCATCAGTCGGGGGGGCAATGAGCAGTTCTTC.

The rearrangement links TRBV6-2 or TRBV6-3 to TRBJ2-1; 13 positions agree with TRBD2. V gave up 4 bases and J gave up 7 bases; unmatched junction bases: 7. This CDR3 has 16 amino acids. Germline assignment: CDR1 MNHEY and CDR2 SVGEGT. This chain's CDR3 is CASSLRGLAGSNEQFF. The CDR3 DNA reads TGTGCCAGCAGTTTGCGGGGACTAGCGGGGTCAAATGAGCAGTTCTTC.

This chain links TRBV5-1 with TRBJ2-7; TRBD1 agrees at 9 bases. Germline V CDR1 and CDR2: SGHRS, YFSETQ. Trimming at V came to 4 bases and at J to 5 bases, leaving 13 bases not matched to a gene. CDR3 length equals 16 residues. The CDR3 loop reads CASSQQGAGGTDEQYF. The CDR3 coding sequence is TGCGCCAGCAGCCAACAGGGGGCAGGAGGCACGGACGAGCAGTACTTC.

The chain links TRBV9 to TRBJ2-1; 10 bases align to TRBD1. The CDR3 contains 15 residues. The V gene's germline CDR1 is SGDLS and CDR2 YYNGEE. The J segment lost 12 bases and the V segment lost 0 bases, leaving 9 bases of the junction unmatched. The CDR3 protein is CASSVAGQGTLGQFF. In nucleotides, the CDR3 is TGTGCCAGCAGCGTAGCGGGACAGGGGACATTGGGGCAGTTCTTC. The complete variable domain, with remaining parts taken from reference TRBV9 and TRBJ2-1, reads DSGVTQTPKHLITATGQRVTLRCSPRSGDLSVYWYQQSLDQGLQFLIQYYNGEERAKGNILERFSAQQFPDLHSELNLSSLELGDSALYFCASSVAGQGTLGQFFGPGTRLTVL.

The V call is TRBV18, the J call TRBJ1-4; tentative D call: TRBD1 (6 bases). This CDR3 has 15 amino acids. Looked up from germline, CDR1 is KGHSH and CDR2 is LQKENI. The V and J ends lost 3 bases and 7 bases respectively, with 15 bases between them. CDR3 residues: CASSPYGQFSEKLFF. The CDR3 DNA reads TGTGCCAGCTCACCTTATGGACAGTTTTCTGAAAAACTGTTTTTT.

The chain joins TRBV5-1 to TRBJ2-5, with a possible D match to TRBD1 (6 bases). CDR3 length equals 15 residues. V dropped 2 bases and J dropped 1 base, with 12 bases sitting between them. Germline CDR1 is SGHRS and CDR2 is YFSETQ. CDR3: CASSLLQGIQETQYF. In nucleotides, the CDR3 is TGCGCCAGCAGCTTATTACAGGGAATCCAAGAGACCCAGTACTTC.

The chain is built from TRBV4-1 and TRBJ2-5; the match to TRBD1 covers 9 bases. The length of the CDR3 is 15 residues. The V segment lost 4 bases and the J segment 6 bases; nucleotides outside the gene matches: 9. Germline V gene data show CDR1 as MGHRA and CDR2 as YSYEKL. In DNA form, the CDR3 reads TGCGCCAGCAGCCCGGAGACCGGGACAGGGCAGACCCAGTACTTC. It is translated as CASSPETGTGQTQYF.

This clone was picked up a small number of times. This chain connects TRBV10-1 to TRBJ1-5; the match to TRBD1 covers 12 bases. Looked up from germline, CDR1 is WNHNN and CDR2 is SYGVQD (reference sequence). V trimming: 7 bases; J trimming: 3 bases; junction bases outside the gene matches: 13. The CDR3 sequence is 18 residues long. CDR3 in DNA: TGCGCCAGCATTCCGGTAGGGGACAGGGGGCTCCACAATCAGCCCCAGCATTTT. It translates to CASIPVGDRGLHNQPQHF.

The rearrangement uses TRBV2 and TRBJ2-3; possible D gene TRBD2, 5 bases. The CDR3 covers 14 residues. Germline CDR1 and CDR2: SNHLY and FYNNEI. Trimming pared 3 bases from V and 4 bases from J, leaving 11 bases between. CDR3 coding DNA: TGTGCCAGCAGTGACTTACAGAGGGCAGATACGCAGTATTTT. This sequence encodes CASSDLQRADTQYF.

In this sample, this clone turned up many times. This chain uses TRBV19 with TRBJ2-5; 11 bases line up with TRBD1. The CDR3 length is 14 residues. Germline V gene data show CDR1 as LNHDA and CDR2 as SQIVND (reference sequence). After removal of 5 bases from V and 2 bases from J, the junction contained 1 base not matched to a gene. CDR3: CASSGTGGQETQYF. Written as DNA, the CDR3 is TGTGCCAGTAGTGGGACAGGGGGTCAAGAGACCCAGTACTTC.

The V and J genes are TRBV25-1 and TRBJ1-5; D may be TRBD1 (6 bases). This CDR3 has 13 amino acids. The V and J ends lost 4 bases and 4 bases respectively, with 8 bases between them. CDR1 is MGHDK, CDR2 SYGVNS, per germline. The CDR3 sequence: CASSATGNQPQHF. CDR3 nucleotides: TGTGCCAGCAGTGCCACAGGGAATCAGCCCCAGCATTTT.

J is TRBJ1-2 and V is TRBV28; 7 bases are a match to TRBD1. This CDR3 region has 13 residues. Per germline, CDR1 MDHEN and CDR2 SYDVKM. V shed 4 bases, J shed 3 bases, and the junction held 2 bases outside the gene matches. This chain's CDR3 is CASSYDRDYGYTF. The CDR3 coding sequence is TGTGCCAGCAGTTACGACAGGGACTATGGCTACACCTTC.

V and J are TRBV3-1 (or the pseudogene TRBV3-2) and TRBJ2-5, with 16 bases aligning to TRBD2. In germline, CDR1 is LGHDT, CDR2 YNNKEL (reference sequence). The junction had 3 bases not matched to a gene; V was cut back by 4 bases and J by 4 bases. CDR3 length: 16 amino acids. For the CDR3, the DNA is TGTGCCAGCAGCCTTGGGACTAGCGGGAGGGCAGAGACCCAGTACTTC. This codes for CASSLGTSGRAETQYF.

The V call is TRBV6-5, the J call TRBJ2-3; D is possibly TRBD1 (5 bases). The germline gives CDR1 MNHEY, CDR2 SVGAGI. CDR3 length: 12 amino acids. Trimming pared 6 bases from V and 8 bases from J, leaving 12 bases between. The CDR3 is CASRETAFTQYF. The CDR3 bases are TGTGCCAGCAGAGAGACAGCCTTTACGCAGTATTTT.

The CDR3 is CASSLLRTSQGGKGYTF. DNA of the CDR3: TGTGCCAGCAGTTTACTGAGAACATCACAGGGGGGGAAAGGCTACACCTTC. The V and J genes are TRBV27 and TRBJ1-2; 8 bases align to TRBD1. With V trimmed by 2 bases and J by 8 bases, 16 bases remained unmatched. This CDR3 comprises 17 residues. The germline CDR1 and CDR2 sequences are MNHEY and SMNVEV (reference sequence).

Points on this clone: Sequence at one end of the junction differs from germline and may be a read error. The chain combines TRBV11-2 with TRBJ2-7; a weak D match, TRBD2 (6 bases). Per germline, CDR1 SGHAT and CDR2 FQNNGV. The CDR3 runs to 16 residues. CDR3 sequence reads: CASSLERGFSSYEQYF. CDR3 bases: TGTGCCAGCAGCCTAGAACGGGGGTTCAGCTCCTACGAGCAGTACTTC.

The rearrangement joins TRBV4-2 to TRBJ2-2, with D tentatively TRBD2 (5 bases). The germline V gene has CDR1 LGHNA and CDR2 YNFKEQ. This CDR3 comprises 15 residues. The V and J ends lost 1 base and 5 bases respectively, with 11 bases between them. In DNA form, the CDR3 reads TGTGCCAGCAGCCAAGGAAGCGGAATAACCGGGGAGCTGTTTTTT. Protein product: CASSQGSGITGELFF.

The chain combines TRBV10-3 with TRBJ1-2; no clear D. Germline values: CDR1 ENHRY, CDR2 SYGVKD. This CDR3 comprises 14 residues. V dropped 3 bases and J dropped 4 bases, with 12 bases sitting between them. Here the CDR3 DNA reads TGTGCCATCAGTGATGACATCACTGCCTATGGCTACACCTTC. This codes for CAISDDITAYGYTF.